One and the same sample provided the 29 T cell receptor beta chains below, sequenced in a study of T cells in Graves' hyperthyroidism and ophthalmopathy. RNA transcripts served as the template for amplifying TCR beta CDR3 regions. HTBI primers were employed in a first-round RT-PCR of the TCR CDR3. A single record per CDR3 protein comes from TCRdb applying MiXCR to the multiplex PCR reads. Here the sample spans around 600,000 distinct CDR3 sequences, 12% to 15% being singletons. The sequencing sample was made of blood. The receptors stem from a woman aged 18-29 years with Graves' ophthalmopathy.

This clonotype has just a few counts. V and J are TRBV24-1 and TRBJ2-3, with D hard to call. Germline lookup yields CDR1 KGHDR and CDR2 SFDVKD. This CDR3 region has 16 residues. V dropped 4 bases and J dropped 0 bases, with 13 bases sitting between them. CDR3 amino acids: CATSDRNPLSTDTQYF. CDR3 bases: TGTGCCACCAGTGACCGTAACCCGTTAAGCACAGATACGCAGTATTTT.

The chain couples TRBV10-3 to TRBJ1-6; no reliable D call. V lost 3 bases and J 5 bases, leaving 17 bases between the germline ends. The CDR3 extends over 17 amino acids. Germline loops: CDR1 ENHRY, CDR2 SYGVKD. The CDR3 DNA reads TGTGCCATCAGTGAATTAGGGCTCCTTCAGGATAATTCACCCCTCCACTTT. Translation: CAISELGLLQDNSPLHF.

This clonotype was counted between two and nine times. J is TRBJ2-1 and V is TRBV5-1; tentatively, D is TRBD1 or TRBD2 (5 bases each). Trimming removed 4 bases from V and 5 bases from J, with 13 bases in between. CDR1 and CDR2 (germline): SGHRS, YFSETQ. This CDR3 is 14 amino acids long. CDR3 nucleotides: TGCGCCAGCAGCAGCCGGGACCAGCACAATGAGCAGTTCTTC. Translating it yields CASSSRDQHNEQFF.

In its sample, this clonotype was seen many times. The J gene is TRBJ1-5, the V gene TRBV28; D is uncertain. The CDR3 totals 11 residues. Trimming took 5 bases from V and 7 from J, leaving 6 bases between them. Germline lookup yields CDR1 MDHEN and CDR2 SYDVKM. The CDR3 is CASSDGQPQHF. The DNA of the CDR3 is TGTGCCAGCAGTGACGGACAGCCCCAGCATTTT.

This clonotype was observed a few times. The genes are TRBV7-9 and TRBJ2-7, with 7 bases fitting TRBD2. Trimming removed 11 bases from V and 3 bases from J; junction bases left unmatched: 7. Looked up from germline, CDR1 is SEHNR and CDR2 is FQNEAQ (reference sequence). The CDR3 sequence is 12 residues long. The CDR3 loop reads CAAGGGYYEQYF. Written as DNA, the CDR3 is TGTGCCGCTGGGGGAGGGTACTACGAGCAGTACTTC.

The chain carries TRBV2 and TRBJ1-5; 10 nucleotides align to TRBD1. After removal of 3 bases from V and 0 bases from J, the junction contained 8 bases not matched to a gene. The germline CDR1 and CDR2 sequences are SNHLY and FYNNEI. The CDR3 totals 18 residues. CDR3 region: CASSERQGAPYSNQPQHF. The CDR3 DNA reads TGTGCCAGCAGTGAGCGACAGGGGGCCCCGTATAGCAATCAGCCCCAGCATTTT.

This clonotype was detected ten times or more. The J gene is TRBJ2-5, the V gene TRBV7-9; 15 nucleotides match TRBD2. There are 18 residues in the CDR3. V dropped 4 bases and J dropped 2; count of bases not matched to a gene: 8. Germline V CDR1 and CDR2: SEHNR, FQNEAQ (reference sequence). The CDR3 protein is CASSSIRTSGREQETQYF. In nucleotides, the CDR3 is TGTGCCAGCAGCTCGATCCGGACTAGCGGGAGGGAACAAGAGACCCAGTACTTC.

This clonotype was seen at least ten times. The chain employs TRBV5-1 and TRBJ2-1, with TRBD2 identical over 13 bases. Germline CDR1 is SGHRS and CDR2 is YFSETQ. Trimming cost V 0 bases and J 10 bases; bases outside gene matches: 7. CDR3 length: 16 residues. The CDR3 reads CASSLVEGLAGVEQFF. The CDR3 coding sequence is TGCGCCAGCAGCTTGGTGGAAGGACTAGCGGGAGTAGAGCAGTTCTTC.

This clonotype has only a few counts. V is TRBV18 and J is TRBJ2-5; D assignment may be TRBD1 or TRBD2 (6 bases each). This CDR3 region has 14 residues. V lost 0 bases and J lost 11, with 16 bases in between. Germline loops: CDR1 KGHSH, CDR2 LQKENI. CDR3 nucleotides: TGTGCCAGCTCACCACCGGGGGGCCCGTCCCCTCAGTACTTC. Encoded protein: CASSPPGGPSPQYF.

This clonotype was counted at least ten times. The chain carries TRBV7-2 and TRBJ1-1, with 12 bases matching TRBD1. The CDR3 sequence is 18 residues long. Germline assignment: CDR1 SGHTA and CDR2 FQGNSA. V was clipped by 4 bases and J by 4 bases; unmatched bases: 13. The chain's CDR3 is CASSSEGPGQGAGTEAFF. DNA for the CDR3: TGTGCCAGCAGCTCCGAGGGTCCGGGACAGGGGGCCGGCACTGAAGCTTTCTTT.

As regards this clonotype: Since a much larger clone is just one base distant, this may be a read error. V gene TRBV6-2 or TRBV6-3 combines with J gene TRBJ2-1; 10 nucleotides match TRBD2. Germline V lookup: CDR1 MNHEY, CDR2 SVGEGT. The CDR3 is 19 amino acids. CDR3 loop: CAGSFRLAGSTLSYNEQFF. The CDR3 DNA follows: TGTGCCGGCAGTTTCCGACTAGCGGGTTCCACCCTCTCCTACAATGAGCAGTTCTTC.

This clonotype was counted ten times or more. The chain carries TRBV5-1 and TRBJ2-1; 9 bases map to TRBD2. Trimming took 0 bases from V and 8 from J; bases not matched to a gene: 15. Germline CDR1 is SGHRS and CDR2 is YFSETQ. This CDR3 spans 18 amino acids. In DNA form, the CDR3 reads TGCGCCAGCAGCTTGGTAGGGAGAAGACTAGCGGTTTACCATGAGCAGTTCTTC. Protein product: CASSLVGRRLAVYHEQFF.

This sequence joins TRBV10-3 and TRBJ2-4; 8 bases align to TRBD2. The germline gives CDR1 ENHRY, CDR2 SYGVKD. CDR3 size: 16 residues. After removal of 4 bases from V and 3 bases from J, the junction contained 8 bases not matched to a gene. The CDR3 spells CAISGTSHLGKNIQYF. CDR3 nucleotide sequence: TGTGCCATCAGTGGGACTAGCCACCTTGGCAAAAACATTCAGTACTTC.

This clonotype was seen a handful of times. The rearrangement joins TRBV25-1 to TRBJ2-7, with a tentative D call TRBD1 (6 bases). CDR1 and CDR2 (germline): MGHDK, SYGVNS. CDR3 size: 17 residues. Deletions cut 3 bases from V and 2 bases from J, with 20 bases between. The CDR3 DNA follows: TGTGCCAGCAGTGATCCGCAATCAGGGGATAGACCCTACGAGCAGTACTTC. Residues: CASSDPQSGDRPYEQYF.

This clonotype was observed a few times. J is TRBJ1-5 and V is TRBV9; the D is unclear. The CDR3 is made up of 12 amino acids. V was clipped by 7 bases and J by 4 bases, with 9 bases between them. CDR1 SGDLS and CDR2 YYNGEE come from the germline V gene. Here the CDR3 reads CASAKGNQPQHF. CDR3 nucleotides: TGTGCCAGCGCGAAGGGTAATCAGCCCCAGCATTTT.

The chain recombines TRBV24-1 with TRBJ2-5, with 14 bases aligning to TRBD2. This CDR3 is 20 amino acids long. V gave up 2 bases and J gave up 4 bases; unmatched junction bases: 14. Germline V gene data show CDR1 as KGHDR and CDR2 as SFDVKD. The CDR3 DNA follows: TGTGCCACCAGTGATTGGCGACTAGCGGGAGGGCGGGGACCCGGAGAGACCCAGTACTTC. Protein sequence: CATSDWRLAGGRGPGETQYF.

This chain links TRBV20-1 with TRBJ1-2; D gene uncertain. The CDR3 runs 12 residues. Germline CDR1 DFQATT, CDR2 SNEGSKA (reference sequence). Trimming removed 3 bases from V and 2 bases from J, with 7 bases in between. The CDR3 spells CSASTGNYGYTF. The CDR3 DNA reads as TGCAGTGCTAGTACGGGGAACTATGGCTACACCTTC.

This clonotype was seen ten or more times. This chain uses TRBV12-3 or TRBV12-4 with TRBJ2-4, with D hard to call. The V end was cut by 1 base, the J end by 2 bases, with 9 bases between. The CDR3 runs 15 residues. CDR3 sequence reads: CASSLDGLSKNIQYF. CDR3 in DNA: TGTGCCAGCAGTTTAGACGGCCTCTCCAAAAACATTCAGTACTTC.

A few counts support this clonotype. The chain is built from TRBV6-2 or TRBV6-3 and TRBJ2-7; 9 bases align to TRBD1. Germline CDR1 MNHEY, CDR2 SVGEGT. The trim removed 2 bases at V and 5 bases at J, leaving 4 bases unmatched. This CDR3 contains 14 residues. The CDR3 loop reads CASSYGDRVDEQYF. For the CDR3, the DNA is TGTGCCAGCAGTTACGGGGACAGGGTCGACGAGCAGTACTTC.

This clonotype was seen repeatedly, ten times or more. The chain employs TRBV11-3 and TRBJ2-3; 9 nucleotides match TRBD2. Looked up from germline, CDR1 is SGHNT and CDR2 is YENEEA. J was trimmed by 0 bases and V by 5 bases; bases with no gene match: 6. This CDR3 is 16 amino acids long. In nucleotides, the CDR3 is TGTGCCAGCAGCCACCGGACTAGCGCTAGCACAGATACGCAGTATTTT. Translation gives CASSHRTSASTDTQYF.

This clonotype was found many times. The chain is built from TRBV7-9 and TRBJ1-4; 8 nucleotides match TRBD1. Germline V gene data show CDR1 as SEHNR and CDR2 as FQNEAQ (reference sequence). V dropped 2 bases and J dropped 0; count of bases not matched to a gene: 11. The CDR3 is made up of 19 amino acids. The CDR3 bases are TGTGCCAGCAGCTTATTCGGACAGGGCAATCCGGCAACTAATGAAAAACTGTTTTTT. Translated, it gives CASSLFGQGNPATNEKLFF.

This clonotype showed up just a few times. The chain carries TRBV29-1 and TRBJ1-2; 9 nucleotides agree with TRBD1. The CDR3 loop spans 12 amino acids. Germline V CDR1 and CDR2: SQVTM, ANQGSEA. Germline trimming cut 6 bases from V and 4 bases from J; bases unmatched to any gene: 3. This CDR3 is CSVRTGVYGYTF. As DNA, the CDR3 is TGCAGCGTAAGGACAGGGGTCTATGGCTACACCTTC.

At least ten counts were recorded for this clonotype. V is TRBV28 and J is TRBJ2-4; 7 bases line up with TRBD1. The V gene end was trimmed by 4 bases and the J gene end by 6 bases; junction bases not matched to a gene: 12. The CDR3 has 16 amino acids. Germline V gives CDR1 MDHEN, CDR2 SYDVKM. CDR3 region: CASSSTGSRPGNIQYF. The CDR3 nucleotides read TGTGCCAGCAGTTCGACAGGGTCCAGGCCGGGAAACATTCAGTACTTC.

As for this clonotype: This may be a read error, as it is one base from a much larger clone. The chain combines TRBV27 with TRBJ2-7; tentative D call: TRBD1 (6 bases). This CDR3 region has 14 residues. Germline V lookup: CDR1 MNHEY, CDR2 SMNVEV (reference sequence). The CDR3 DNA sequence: TGTGCCAGCAGCGCAAACAGGGAATCCTACGAGCAGTGCTTC. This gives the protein CASSANRESYEQCF.

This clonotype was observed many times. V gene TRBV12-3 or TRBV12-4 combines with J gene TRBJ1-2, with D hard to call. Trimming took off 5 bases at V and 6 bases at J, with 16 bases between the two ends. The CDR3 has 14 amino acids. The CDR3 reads CASSPRFLPDGYTF. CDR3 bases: TGTGCCAGCAGTCCCCGATTCCTTCCCGATGGCTACACCTTC.

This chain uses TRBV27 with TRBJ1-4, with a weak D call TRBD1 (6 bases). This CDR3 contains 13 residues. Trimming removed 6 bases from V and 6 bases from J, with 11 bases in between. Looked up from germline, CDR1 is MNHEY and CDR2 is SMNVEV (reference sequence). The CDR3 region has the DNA TGTGCCAGCAGCGGACAGTACGATGAAAAACTGTTTTTT. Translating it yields CASSGQYDEKLFF.

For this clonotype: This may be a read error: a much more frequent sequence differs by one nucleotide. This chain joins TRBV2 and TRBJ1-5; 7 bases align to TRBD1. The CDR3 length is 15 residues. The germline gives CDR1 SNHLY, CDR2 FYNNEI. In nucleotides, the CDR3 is TGTGCCAGCACTCAAGAGGGACAGACTAATCAGCCCCAGCGTTTT. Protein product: CASTQEGQTNQPQRF. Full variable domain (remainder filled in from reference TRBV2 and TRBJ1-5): EPEVTQTPSHQVTQMGQEVILRCVPISNHLYFYWYRQILGQKVEFLVSFYNNEISEKSEIFDDQFSVERPDGSNFTLKIRSTKLEDSAMYFCASTQEGQTNQPQRFGDGTRLSIL.

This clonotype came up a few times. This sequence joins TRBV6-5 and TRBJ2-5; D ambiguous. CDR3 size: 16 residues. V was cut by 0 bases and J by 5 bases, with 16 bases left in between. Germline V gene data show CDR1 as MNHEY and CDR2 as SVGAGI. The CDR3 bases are TGTGCCAGCAGTTACTCGCCAGGTCGTATAGGGGAGACCCAGTACTTC. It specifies CASSYSPGRIGETQYF.

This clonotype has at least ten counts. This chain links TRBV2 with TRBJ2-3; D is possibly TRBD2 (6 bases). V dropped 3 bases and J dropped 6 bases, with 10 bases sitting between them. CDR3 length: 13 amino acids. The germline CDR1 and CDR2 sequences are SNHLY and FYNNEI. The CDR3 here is CASSDPGGDTQYF. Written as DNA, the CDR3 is TGTGCCAGCAGTGATCCCGGAGGGGATACGCAGTATTTT.